This T cell receptor (beta chain) is from a study of blood T cell repertoires in COVID-19. The CDR3 has 14 residues. Germline V gene sequence: CDR1 MDHEN, CDR2 SYDVKM. V was pared by 6 bases and J by 4 bases, with 8 bases of the junction left unmatched. Profiling relied on immunoSEQ multiplex PCR, and the TCRdb table lists in-frame clones only, not all of them. The sample has roughly 170,000 clones, 86% seen once. The receptor was derived from a man in his 70s with active or convalescent COVID-19. The sequenced material came from peripheral blood. This chain connects TRBV28 to TRBJ1-2; 7 nucleotides align to TRBD1. As DNA, the CDR3 is TGTGCCAGCAGCGCACCGGGACAGAGCTATGGCTACACCTTC. Translating it yields CASSAPGQSYGYTF.